Here is one T cell receptor (beta chain) with its context. TCRdb keeps only in-frame clones here, not all; method: immunoSEQ multiplex PCR. The sample holds about 50,000 clones; roughly four fifths are singletons and the top ten take less than 3%. This entry belongs to a study of blood T cell repertoires in COVID-19. Across the whole study: Sources were T cells, B-cell-depleted T cells, or PBMCs; the material itself was cDNA or gDNA.

CDR3 length equals 15 residues. Germline assignment: CDR1 SGHAT and CDR2 FQNNGV. Trimming took 5 bases from V and 3 from J, leaving 15 bases between them. V is TRBV11-2 and J is TRBJ2-3, with a weak D call TRBD2 (5 bases). This receptor was obtained from a woman in her fifties or sixties with acute or convalescent COVID-19. The source material was peripheral blood. The CDR3 loop is CASSKHVGNTDTQYF. Written as DNA, the CDR3 is TGTGCCAGCAGCAAACACGTCGGGAATACAGATACGCAGTATTTT.